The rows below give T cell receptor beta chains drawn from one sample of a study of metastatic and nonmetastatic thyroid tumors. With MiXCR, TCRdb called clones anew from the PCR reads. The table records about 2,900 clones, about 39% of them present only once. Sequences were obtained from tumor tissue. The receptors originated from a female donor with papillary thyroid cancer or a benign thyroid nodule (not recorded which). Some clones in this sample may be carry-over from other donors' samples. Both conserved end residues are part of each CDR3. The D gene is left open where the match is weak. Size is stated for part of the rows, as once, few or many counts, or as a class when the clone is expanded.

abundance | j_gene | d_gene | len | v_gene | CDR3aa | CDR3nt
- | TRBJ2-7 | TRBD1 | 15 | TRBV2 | CASRVDRENPYEQYF | TGTGCCAGCAGGGTGGACAGGGAAAACCCCTACGAGCAGTACTTC
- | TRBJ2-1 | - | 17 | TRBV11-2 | CASSTEGGLDRINEQFF | TGTGCCAGCAGCACTGAGGGGGGGCTAGATAGGATCAATGAGCAGTTCTTC
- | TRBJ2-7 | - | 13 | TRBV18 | CASSPGNLYEQYF | TGTGCCAGCTCACCTGGGAACCTCTACGAGCAGTACTTC
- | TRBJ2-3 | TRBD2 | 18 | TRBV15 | CATSRDTLAGSKTDTQYF | TGTGCCACCAGCAGAGATACCCTAGCGGGGAGCAAGACAGATACGCAGTATTTT
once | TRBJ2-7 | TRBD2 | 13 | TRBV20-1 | CSAAPGTRGEQYF | TGCAGTGCTGCCCCCGGGACTAGAGGGGAGCAGTACTTC
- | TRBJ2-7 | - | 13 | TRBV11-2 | CASSPDGSYEQYF | TGTGCCAGCAGCCCGGACGGATCCTACGAGCAGTACTTC
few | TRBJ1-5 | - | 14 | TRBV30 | CAWSASPGGQPQHF | TGTGCCTGGAGTGCATCTCCGGGGGGTCAGCCCCAGCATTTT
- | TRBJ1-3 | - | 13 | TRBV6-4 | CASSYSTGNTIYF | TGTGCCAGCAGTTACTCCACGGGCAACACCATATATTTT
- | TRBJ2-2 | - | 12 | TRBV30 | CAENSAAGELFF | TGTGCCGAGAATTCAGCGGCCGGGGAGCTGTTTTTT
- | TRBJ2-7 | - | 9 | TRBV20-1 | CSARDRQYF | TGCAGTGCTAGAGATAGGCAGTACTTC
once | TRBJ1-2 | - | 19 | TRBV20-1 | CSARDRRGPSGAGRYGYTF | TGCAGTGCTAGAGATAGGAGGGGACCGTCAGGTGCGGGTCGCTATGGCTACACCTTC
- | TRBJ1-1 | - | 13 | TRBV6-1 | CASPPRDEGEAFF | TGTGCCAGTCCCCCCCGGGACGAAGGTGAAGCTTTCTTT
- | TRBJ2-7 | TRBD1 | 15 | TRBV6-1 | CASSSTGQHAYEQYF | TGTGCCAGCAGTTCGACGGGACAGCACGCCTACGAGCAGTACTTC
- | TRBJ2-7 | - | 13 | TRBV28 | CASRPGSSYEQYF | TGTGCCAGCAGGCCGGGTTCCTCCTACGAGCAGTACTTC
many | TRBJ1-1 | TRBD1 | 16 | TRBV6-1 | CASGSLGQGARTEAFF | TGTGCCAGCGGATCCTTAGGACAGGGGGCGCGTACTGAAGCTTTCTTT
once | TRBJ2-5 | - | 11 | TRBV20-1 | CSAVWGETQYF | TGCAGTGCGGTCTGGGGGGAGACCCAGTACTTC
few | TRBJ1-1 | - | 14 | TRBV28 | CASSPPRTVLGAFF | TGTGCCAGCAGTCCACCCCGGACAGTCCTGGGAGCTTTCTTT
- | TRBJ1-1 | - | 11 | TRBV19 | CASSTNTEAFF | TGTGCCAGTTCCACGAACACTGAAGCTTTCTTT
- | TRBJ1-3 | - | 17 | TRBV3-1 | CASSPTQLGGSGNTIYF | TGTGCCAGCAGCCCTACCCAATTGGGGGGCTCTGGAAACACCATATATTTT